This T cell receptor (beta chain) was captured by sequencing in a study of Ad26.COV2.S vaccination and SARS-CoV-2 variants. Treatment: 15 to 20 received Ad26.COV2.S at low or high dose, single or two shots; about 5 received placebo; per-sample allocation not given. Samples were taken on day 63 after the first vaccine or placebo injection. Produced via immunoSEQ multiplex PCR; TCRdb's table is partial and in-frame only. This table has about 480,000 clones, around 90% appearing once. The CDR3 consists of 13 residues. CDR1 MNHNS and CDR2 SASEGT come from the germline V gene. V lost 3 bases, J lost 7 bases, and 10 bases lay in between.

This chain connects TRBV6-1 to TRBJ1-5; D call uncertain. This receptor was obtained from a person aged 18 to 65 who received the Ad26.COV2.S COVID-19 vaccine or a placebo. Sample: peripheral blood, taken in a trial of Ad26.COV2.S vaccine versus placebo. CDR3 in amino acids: CASSDRQGQPQHF. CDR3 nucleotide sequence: TGTGCCAGCAGTGATCGACAAGGGCAGCCCCAGCATTTT.